The clone carrying this TCR beta chain has more than one count but fewer than ten. The data were obtained in a study of CD8 T cells in ankylosing spondylitis. TCRdb itself ran the 5' RACE reads through MiXCR, one entry per CDR3 protein. The sample contains about 140,000 distinct CDR3 sequences, 7% to 10% of which appear only once. Germline V gene lookup returns CDR1 SEHNR and CDR2 FQNEAQ (reference sequence). CDR3 size: 14 residues. V lost 8 bases, J lost 4 bases, and 16 bases lay in between. Sequencing was carried out using synovial fluid, either unsorted or a sorted T cell fraction (not recorded which). The TCR originated in a male donor with ankylosing spondylitis. The gene calls are TRBV7-9 and TRBJ2-3; either TRBD1 or TRBD2 may fit D (6 bases each). The CDR3 spells CASFLFGGADTQYF. The CDR3, as DNA: TGTGCCAGCTTCTTATTCGGGGGCGCAGATACGCAGTATTTT.